A single sample gave rise to the 20 T cell receptor beta chains below, sequenced in a study of cytomegalovirus exposure and HLA in healthy donors. In the PCR, 60 Vbeta and 13 Jbeta primers were used. The repertoire was sequenced with immunoSEQ multiplex PCR; TCRdb's copy has only in-frame clones and lacks some. The profile covers roughly 120,000 clones, with over 60% appearing a single time and roughly 12% taken by the ten largest. The sequencing sample was made of PBMCs. These receptors were obtained from a man younger than 45 in good health and CMV-seropositive.

V is TRBV4-1 and J is TRBJ2-7; 11 positions agree with TRBD2. V lost 1 base to trimming and J lost 5 bases; unmatched junction nucleotides: 13. The CDR3 has 18 residues. From germline, CDR1 is MGHRA and CDR2 YSYEKL. The CDR3, as DNA: TGCGCCAGCAGCCAAGGCTCTAGCGGGGGGCCGTCAGCCCACGAGCAGTACTTC. Its translation: CASSQGSSGGPSAHEQYF.

This clone was recorded once. The V and J genes are TRBV6-1 and TRBJ1-2, with 7 positions matching TRBD1. Trimming cost V 6 bases and J 6 bases; bases outside gene matches: 4. Germline assignment: CDR1 MNHNS and CDR2 SASEGT. The CDR3 is 12 residues long. The CDR3 nucleotides read TGTGCCAGCAGACGACAGGGTAATGGCTACACCTTC. This gives the protein CASRRQGNGYTF.

This sequence joins TRBV27 and TRBJ2-7; perhaps TRBD1 as D (5 bases). The CDR3 is made up of 13 amino acids. The germline V gene encodes CDR1 MNHEY and CDR2 SMNVEV (reference sequence). Between the trimmed V and J ends, which lost 2 bases and 6 bases, there was a span of 11 bases. CDR3 in amino acids: CASSLQDQGEQYF. In DNA form, the CDR3 reads TGTGCCAGCAGTTTACAGGACCAGGGCGAGCAGTACTTC.

This clone was counted a single time. The chain has TRBV18 and TRBJ2-1; tentatively, D is TRBD2 (5 bases). V lost 2 bases to trimming and J lost 5 bases, with 10 bases between them. Germline values: CDR1 KGHSH, CDR2 LQKENI. The CDR3 extends over 14 amino acids. CDR3 protein: CASSPIRLNNEQFF. The CDR3 nucleotides read TGTGCCAGCTCACCAATACGACTAAACAATGAGCAGTTCTTC.

The V gene is TRBV7-9, the J gene TRBJ2-7; D is possibly TRBD1 (6 bases). V shed 1 base and J shed 4 bases, with 14 bases lying between them. Germline V gene sequence: CDR1 SEHNR, CDR2 FQNEAQ (reference sequence). The CDR3 totals 15 residues. In DNA, the CDR3 is TGTGCCAGCAGCTTAGTAGACAGGCGGCCTTACGAGCAGTACTTC. It specifies CASSLVDRRPYEQYF.

CDR3 coding DNA: TGTGCCAGCAGTTACTCGTCCGCCGGGAACACTGAAGCTTTCTTT. This gives the protein CASSYSSAGNTEAFF. V is TRBV6-5 and J is TRBJ1-1; D unclear. The germline V gene encodes CDR1 MNHEY and CDR2 SVGAGI. This CDR3 has 15 residues. Trimming took 0 bases from V and 1 from J, leaving 9 bases between them.

The chain links TRBV2 to TRBJ2-7; D is undetermined. The V end lost 6 bases, the J end lost 4 bases, and 7 bases lay between the germline ends. Germline lookup yields CDR1 SNHLY and CDR2 FYNNEI. The length of the CDR3 is 11 residues. The CDR3 DNA is TGTGCCAGCAGGCGTGTTTACGAGCAGTACTTC. It translates to CASRRVYEQYF.

J is TRBJ1-3 and V is TRBV9, with D perhaps matching TRBD1 (5 bases). The CDR3 runs to 15 residues. CDR1 and CDR2 from the germline V gene are SGDLS and YYNGEE. V dropped 3 bases and J dropped 2 bases, with 12 bases sitting between them. Written as DNA, the CDR3 is TGTGCCAGCAGCGGGGGGGGTATTGCTGGAAACACCATATATTTT. It specifies CASSGGGIAGNTIYF.

The rearrangement uses TRBV9 and TRBJ2-3, with a weak D call TRBD1 (6 bases). Germline loops: CDR1 SGDLS, CDR2 YYNGEE. Trimming took off 0 bases at V and 8 bases at J, with 16 bases between the two ends. The length of the CDR3 is 15 residues. The CDR3 loop reads CASSVVENLGGTQYF. In DNA form, the CDR3 reads TGTGCCAGCAGCGTAGTTGAAAACCTAGGGGGTACGCAGTATTTT.

This clone was picked up a small number of times. The chain couples TRBV5-4 to TRBJ2-5; D may be TRBD1 (5 bases). The CDR3 loop spans 13 amino acids. Germline CDR1 is SGHNT and CDR2 is YYREEE (reference sequence). Trimming shortened V by 4 bases and J by 0 bases, and 7 bases separated the two germline ends. For the CDR3, the DNA is TGTGCCAGCAGCCGACAGAACCAAGAGACCCAGTACTTC. It codes for CASSRQNQETQYF.

This rearrangement joins TRBV2 to TRBJ2-7; 8 positions match TRBD1. Germline V gene data show CDR1 as SNHLY and CDR2 as FYNNEI. The trim removed 0 bases at V and 2 bases at J, leaving 9 bases unmatched. CDR3 size: 17 residues. The chain's CDR3 is CASSEAGIRGPTYEQYF. Here the CDR3 DNA reads TGTGCCAGCAGTGAAGCGGGGATCAGGGGGCCTACCTACGAGCAGTACTTC.

J is TRBJ1-6 and V is TRBV6-5, with 7 bases matching TRBD1. Germline V lookup: CDR1 MNHEY, CDR2 SVGAGI. The CDR3 length is 14 residues. J was trimmed by 10 bases and V by 5 bases; bases with no gene match: 8. The CDR3 DNA is TGTGCCAGCAGTGCCCAACAGGGGTACTCACCCCTCCACTTT. Protein product: CASSAQQGYSPLHF.

This clone has more than one count but fewer than ten. This rearrangement joins TRBV27 to TRBJ2-3; the match to TRBD2 covers 15 bases. V was pared by 5 bases and J by 2 bases, with 11 bases of the junction left unmatched. Germline V lookup: CDR1 MNHEY, CDR2 SMNVEV (reference sequence). CDR3 size: 19 residues. CDR3 DNA sequence: TGTGCCAGCAGTCTCCCCGGGACTAGCGGGGGGACACTCACAGATACGCAGTATTTT. Protein: CASSLPGTSGGTLTDTQYF.

This clone is a singleton in its sample. The chain carries TRBV28 and TRBJ2-3; D might be TRBD2 (6 bases). V shed 8 bases and J shed 6 bases, with 15 bases lying between them. Germline V gives CDR1 MDHEN, CDR2 SYDVKM. The CDR3 covers 13 residues. CDR3 residues: CASGILATDTQYF. The CDR3 region has the DNA TGTGCCAGCGGCATTCTAGCGACCGATACGCAGTATTTT. The full variable domain, with the rest looked up from reference TRBV28 and TRBJ2-3, is DVKVTQSSRYLVKRTGEKVFLECVQDMDHENMFWYRQDPGLGLRLIYFSYDVKMKEKGDIPEGYSVSREKKERFSLILESASTNQTSMYLCASGILATDTQYFGPGTRLTVL.

The genes are TRBV11-2 and TRBJ2-5, with D possibly TRBD2 on 5 matching bases. Deletions cut 1 base from V and 13 bases from J, with 16 bases between. The CDR3 consists of 13 residues. In germline, CDR1 is SGHAT, CDR2 FQNNGV. The CDR3 loop reads CASSLVGRILLYF. CDR3 DNA sequence: TGTGCCAGCAGCTTAGTTGGGAGAATCCTTTTGTACTTC. The whole variable domain, remainder taken from reference TRBV11-2 and TRBJ2-5, is EAGVAQSPRYKIIEKRQSVAFWCNPISGHATLYWYQQILGQGPKLLIQFQNNGVVDDSQLPKDRFSAERLKGVDSTLKIQPAKLEDSAVYLCASSLVGRILLYFGPGTRLLVL.

This clone was recorded only once. The V gene is TRBV19, the J gene TRBJ1-1; the D gene is possibly TRBD1 (5 bases). V was cut by 5 bases and J by 4 bases, with 20 bases left in between. The CDR3 extends over 16 amino acids. Looked up from germline, CDR1 is LNHDA and CDR2 is SQIVND (reference sequence). CDR3 protein: CASSVPGQGRGTEAFF. Written as DNA, the CDR3 is TGTGCCAGTAGTGTCCCCGGGCAGGGAAGGGGCACTGAAGCTTTCTTT.

The genes are TRBV9 and TRBJ2-2; 7 positions match TRBD1. The CDR3 is made up of 13 amino acids. CDR1 and CDR2 from the germline V gene are SGDLS and YYNGEE. V was clipped by 7 bases and J by 4 bases; unmatched bases: 4. The DNA for the CDR3 is TGTGCCAGCGGTGAGGGGGCCACCGGGGAGCTGTTTTTT. It yields the protein CASGEGATGELFF. The whole variable domain, filled in from reference TRBV9 and TRBJ2-2, reads DSGVTQTPKHLITATGQRVTLRCSPRSGDLSVYWYQQSLDQGLQFLIQYYNGEERAKGNILERFSAQQFPDLHSELNLSSLELGDSALYFCASGEGATGELFFGEGSRLTVL.

CDR3 in amino acids: CASSLDMTELFF. CDR3 DNA sequence: TGTGCCAGCAGCTTAGATATGACAGAACTGTTTTTT. The chain employs TRBV11-2 and TRBJ1-4; the D gene is possibly TRBD1 (5 bases). From germline, CDR1 is SGHAT and CDR2 FQNNGV. The length of the CDR3 is 12 residues. With 0 bases removed from V and 12 bases from J, the gap between germline ends came to 8 bases.

The chain uses TRBV30 and TRBJ2-2; 8 positions match TRBD1. Germline values: CDR1 GTSNPN, CDR2 SVGIG (reference sequence). J lost 8 bases, V lost 0 bases, and 8 bases had no gene match. The CDR3 contains 15 residues. The CDR3 nucleotides read TGTGCCTGGAGTGTAGGTTCAGGGGGCGGAGGGGAGCTGTTTTTT. Protein: CAWSVGSGGGGELFF.

The chain carries TRBV27 and TRBJ2-7, with 8 positions matching TRBD2. Germline lookup yields CDR1 MNHEY and CDR2 SMNVEV (reference sequence). The CDR3 sequence is 16 residues long. The V segment lost 0 bases and the J segment 6 bases; nucleotides outside the gene matches: 10. CDR3 amino acids: CASSLSWRGASGEQYF. CDR3 DNA: TGTGCCAGCAGTTTATCGTGGCGGGGGGCTTCGGGCGAGCAGTACTTC.